Presented here are 3 T cell receptor beta chains from one specimen sequenced in a study of low-dose radiotherapy and immunotherapy resistance in tumors. TRAV- and TRBV-specific primers primed first-strand cDNA, covering alpha and beta chains. The TCRs were subjected to amplification over around 18 PCR cycles employing a constant-region primer in conjunction with a V-primer adapter. TCRdb re-called the reads with MiXCR, one entry per CDR3 protein. Among around 100,000 distinct CDR3 sequences listed, under 25% were seen once. Indicated time point: after trial treatment. The treatment denotes: LDRT plus nivolumab, ipilimumab, low-dose cyclophosphamide and aspirin (RACIN trial). The sample was PBMCs, taken after low-dose radiotherapy plus immunotherapy. All receptors derive from a male donor with prostate cancer.

This clonotype occurred many times. The V gene is TRBV6-6, the J gene TRBJ2-7; 9 bases align to TRBD1. V was pared by 2 bases and J by 2 bases, with 7 bases of the junction left unmatched. The CDR3 spans 16 residues. Germline assignment: CDR1 MNHNY and CDR2 SVGAGI (reference sequence). The CDR3 region is CASSYPGTGTPYEQYF. The CDR3 region has the DNA TGTGCCAGCAGTTACCCCGGGACAGGGACACCCTACGAGCAGTACTTC.

This clonotype was counted only a few times. At one of its ends the junction is not consistent with the germline gene, which may arise from a read error. The rearrangement uses TRBV7-8 and TRBJ2-1, with D uncertain. Germline V gene sequence: CDR1 SGHVS, CDR2 FQNEAQ. The CDR3 is 15 residues long. The CDR3 sequence: CASTLVPSSYNEQFF. The CDR3 DNA is TGTGCCAGCACCTTAGTTCCGAGCTCCTACAATGAGCAGTTCTTC.

This clonotype has at least ten counts. The chain carries TRBV19 and TRBJ2-5; D remains unclear. V lost 5 bases to trimming and J lost 2 bases, with 9 bases between them. Germline CDR1 reads LNHDA; CDR2 reads SQIVND (reference sequence). The CDR3 extends over 13 amino acids. CDR3 in DNA: TGTGCCAGTAGTGTTGGGGATCAAGAGACCCAGTACTTC. As protein: CASSVGDQETQYF.